This record looks at one T cell receptor beta chain sequence and its context. The antigen is not known. This specimen comes from a study of T-cell reconstitution after alpha-beta-depleted transplantation in children. General study results and limits: Recipient T cells and thymic progenitors that survived gave rise to the high TCRbeta diversity observed at day 60 in some patients. At the one-year point after transplant, T-cell counts and TCRbeta diversity were found to come mostly from T cells that had been newly produced. Alpha-beta T cells present about two months after transplant were reported to originate from several hundred expanded graft clones.

Unique molecular identifiers were built into the TCRbeta library. TCRdb re-called the PCR reads with MiXCR, one entry per CDR3 protein. The table has about 590,000 distinct CDR3 sequences, 10% to 15% seen once. The CDR3 is made up of 13 amino acids. Germline V gives CDR1 MRHNA, CDR2 SNTAGT. Deletions cut 4 bases from V and 3 bases from J, with 7 bases between. The source was PBMCs, mostly from graft donor cells, collected 360 days after TCRalphabeta/CD19-depleted stem cell transplant. This receptor was identified in a male patient between 10 and 17 years old who had a stem cell transplant for acute myeloid leukemia, so the T cells may come from the graft donor. The chain is built from TRBV6-4 and TRBJ1-5; D not certain. In DNA, the CDR3 is TGTGCCAGCAGTGTAGAACCCAATCAGCCCCAGCATTTT. Translation gives CASSVEPNQPQHF.